The T cell receptor beta chain under discussion was sequenced for a study of response to subunit inactivated influenza vaccine (dated by TCRdb to between 2017 and 2018). Regarding the study in general: To follow how T cells responded to a trivalent subunit inactivated influenza vaccine, the researchers relied on deep quantitative profiling of the T cell receptor repertoire. The research as a whole found: The authors proposed that each seasonal influenza vaccination may bring in only a limited number of new T cells.

The library was made by RT-PCR. Sequenced using an Illumina HiSeq 2500. TCRdb reanalyzed the raw reads on its own, using fastp at Q25 for trimming and MiXCR for clone calling, and kept in-frame beta chains. Rows merge per CDR3 protein into single entries with the most common DNA and genes. The sample yields over 800,000 distinct CDR3 sequences; 21% were counted once. Around 9.6% of the sample lies in the top ten. A note on this clonotype: No cognate antigen has been identified for it. No much larger clone is present one base from it, and per-base qualities are unavailable.

This specimen was PBMCs from blood, taken less than 6 days after vaccination. This receptor was obtained from a man aged 45 to 65 who received an inactivated influenza vaccine. Donor details come from another sample of the same person, matched by shared clones.

This receptor carries the CDR3 CASRFYRDTGELFF. In nucleotide form, the sequence is TGTGCCAGCAGGTTCTATAGGGACACCGGGGAGCTGTTTTTT. The V and J segments used are TRBV6-1 and TRBJ2-2, with the D segment identity uncertain. Its CDR3 holds 14 amino acids, cysteine through phenylalanine. Only the CDR3 part of the read is kept: 42 bases, read in frame from the first base. Per the germline V gene, MNHNS is the CDR1 and SASEGT is the CDR2. V is pared back by 6 bases and J by 3 bases, with 11 bases lying between the germline termini.